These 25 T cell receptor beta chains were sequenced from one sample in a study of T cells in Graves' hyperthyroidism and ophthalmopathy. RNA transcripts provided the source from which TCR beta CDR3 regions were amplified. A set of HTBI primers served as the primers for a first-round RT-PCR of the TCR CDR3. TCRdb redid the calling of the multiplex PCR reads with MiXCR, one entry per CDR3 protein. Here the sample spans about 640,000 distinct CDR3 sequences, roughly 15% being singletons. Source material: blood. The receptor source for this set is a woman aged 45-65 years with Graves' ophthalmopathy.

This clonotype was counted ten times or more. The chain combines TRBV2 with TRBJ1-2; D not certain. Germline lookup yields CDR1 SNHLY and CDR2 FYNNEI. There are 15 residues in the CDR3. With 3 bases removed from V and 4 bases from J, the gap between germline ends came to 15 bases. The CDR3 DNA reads TGTGCCAGCAGTGATAGGCCGGGCTTGGGCTATGGCTACACCTTC. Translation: CASSDRPGLGYGYTF.

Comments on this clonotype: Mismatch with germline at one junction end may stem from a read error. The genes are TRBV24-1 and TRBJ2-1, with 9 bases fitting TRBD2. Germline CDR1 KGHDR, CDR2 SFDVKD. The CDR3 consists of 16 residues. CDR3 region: CATSDPSSGTYNEQCF. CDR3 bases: TGTGCCACCAGTGACCCTTCTAGCGGGACCTACAATGAGCAGTGCTTC.

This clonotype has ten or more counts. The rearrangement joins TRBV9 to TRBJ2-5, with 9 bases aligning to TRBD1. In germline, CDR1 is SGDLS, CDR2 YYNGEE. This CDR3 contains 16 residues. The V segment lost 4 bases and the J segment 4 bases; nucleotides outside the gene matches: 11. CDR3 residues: CASSQGTGRSGETQYF. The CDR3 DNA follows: TGTGCCAGCAGCCAGGGGACAGGGAGGTCCGGAGAGACCCAGTACTTC.

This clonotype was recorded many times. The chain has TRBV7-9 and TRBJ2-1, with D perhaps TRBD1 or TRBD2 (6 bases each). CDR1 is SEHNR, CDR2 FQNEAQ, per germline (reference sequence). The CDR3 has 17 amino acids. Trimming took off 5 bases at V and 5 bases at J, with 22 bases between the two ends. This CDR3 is CASSPLTGRGANNEQFF. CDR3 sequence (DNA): TGTGCCAGCAGCCCCCTCACAGGGCGGGGAGCTAACAATGAGCAGTTCTTC.

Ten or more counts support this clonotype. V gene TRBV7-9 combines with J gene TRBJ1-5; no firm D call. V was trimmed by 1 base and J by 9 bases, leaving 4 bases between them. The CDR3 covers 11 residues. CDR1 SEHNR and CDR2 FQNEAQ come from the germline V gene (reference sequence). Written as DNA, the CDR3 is TGTGCCAGCAGCTTAGAGGGGCCCCAGCATTTT. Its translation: CASSLEGPQHF.

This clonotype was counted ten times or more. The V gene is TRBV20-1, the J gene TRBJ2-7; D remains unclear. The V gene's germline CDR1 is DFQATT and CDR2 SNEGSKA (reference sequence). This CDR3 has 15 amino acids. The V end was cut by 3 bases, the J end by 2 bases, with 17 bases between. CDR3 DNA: TGCAGTGCTAGTGATTCGGAGAAGGTGACCTACGAGCAGTACTTC. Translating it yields CSASDSEKVTYEQYF.

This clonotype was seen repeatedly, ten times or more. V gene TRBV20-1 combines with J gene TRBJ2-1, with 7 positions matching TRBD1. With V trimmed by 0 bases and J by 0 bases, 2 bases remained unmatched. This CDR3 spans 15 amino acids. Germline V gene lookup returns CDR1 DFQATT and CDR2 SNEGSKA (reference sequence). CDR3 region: CSARDDRDSYNEQFF. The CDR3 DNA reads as TGCAGTGCTAGAGACGACAGGGACTCCTACAATGAGCAGTTCTTC.

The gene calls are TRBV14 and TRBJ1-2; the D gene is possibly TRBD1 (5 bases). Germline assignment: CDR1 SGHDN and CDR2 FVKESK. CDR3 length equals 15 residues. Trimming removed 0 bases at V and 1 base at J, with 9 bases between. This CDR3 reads CASSQDFGGNYGYTF. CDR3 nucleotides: TGTGCCAGCAGCCAAGACTTCGGGGGTAACTATGGCTACACCTTC.

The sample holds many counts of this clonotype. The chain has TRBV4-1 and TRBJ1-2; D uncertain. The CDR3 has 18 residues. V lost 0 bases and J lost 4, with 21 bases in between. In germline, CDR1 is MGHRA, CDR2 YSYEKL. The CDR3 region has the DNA TGCGCCAGCAGCCAAGATCAAACTCTTAGGAGACCTGGCTATGGCTACACCTTC. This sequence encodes CASSQDQTLRRPGYGYTF.

The CDR3, as DNA: TGTGCCAGCAGTCGGACAGGGGCCGCATACGAGCAGTACTTC. Residues: CASSRTGAAYEQYF. J is TRBJ2-7 and V is TRBV2; 9 nucleotides line up with TRBD1. Germline CDR1 is SNHLY and CDR2 is FYNNEI. The CDR3 length is 14 residues. V shed 5 bases, J shed 4 bases, and the junction held 6 bases outside the gene matches.

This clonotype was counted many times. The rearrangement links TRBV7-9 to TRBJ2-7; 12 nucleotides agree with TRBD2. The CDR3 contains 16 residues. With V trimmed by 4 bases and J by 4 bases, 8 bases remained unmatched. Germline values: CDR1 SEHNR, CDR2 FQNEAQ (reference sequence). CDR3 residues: CASSSLLAGGTYEQYF. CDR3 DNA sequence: TGTGCCAGCAGCTCACTACTAGCGGGGGGAACTTACGAGCAGTACTTC.

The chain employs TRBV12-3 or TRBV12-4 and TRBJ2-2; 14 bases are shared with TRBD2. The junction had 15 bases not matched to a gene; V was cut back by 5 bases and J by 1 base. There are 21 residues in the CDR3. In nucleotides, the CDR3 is TGTGCCAGCAGTCTTGTTTGGGGGTTGGGGACTAGCGGGAGGAACACCGGGGAGCTGTTTTTT. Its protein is CASSLVWGLGTSGRNTGELFF.

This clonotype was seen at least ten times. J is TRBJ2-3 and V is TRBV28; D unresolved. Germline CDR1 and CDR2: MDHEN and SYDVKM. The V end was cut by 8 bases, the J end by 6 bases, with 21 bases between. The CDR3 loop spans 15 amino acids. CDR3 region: CASAPSMRSPDTQYF. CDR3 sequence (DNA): TGTGCCAGCGCACCTTCCATGCGGAGCCCGGATACGCAGTATTTT.

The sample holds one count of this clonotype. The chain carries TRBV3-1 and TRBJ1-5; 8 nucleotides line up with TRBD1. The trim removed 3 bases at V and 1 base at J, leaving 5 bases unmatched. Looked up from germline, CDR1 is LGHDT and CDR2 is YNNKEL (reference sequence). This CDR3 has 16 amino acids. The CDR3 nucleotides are TGTGCCAGCAGCCACCTCCCAGGGGGCAGCAATCAGCCCCAGCATTTT. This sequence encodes CASSHLPGGSNQPQHF.

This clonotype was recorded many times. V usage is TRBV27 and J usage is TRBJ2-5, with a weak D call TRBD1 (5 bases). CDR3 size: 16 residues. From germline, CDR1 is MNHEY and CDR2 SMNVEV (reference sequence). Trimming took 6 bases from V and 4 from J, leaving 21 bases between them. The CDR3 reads CASSSGTAGWTETQYF. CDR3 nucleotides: TGTGCCAGCAGCTCGGGTACAGCAGGGTGGACAGAGACCCAGTACTTC.

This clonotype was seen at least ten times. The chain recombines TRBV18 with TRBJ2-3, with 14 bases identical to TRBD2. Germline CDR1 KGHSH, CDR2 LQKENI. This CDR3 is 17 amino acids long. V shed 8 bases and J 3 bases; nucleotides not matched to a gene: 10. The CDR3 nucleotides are TGTGCCAGCAGCTTGGGGACTAGCGGGAGCGGGACAGATACGCAGTATTTT. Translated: CASSLGTSGSGTDTQYF.

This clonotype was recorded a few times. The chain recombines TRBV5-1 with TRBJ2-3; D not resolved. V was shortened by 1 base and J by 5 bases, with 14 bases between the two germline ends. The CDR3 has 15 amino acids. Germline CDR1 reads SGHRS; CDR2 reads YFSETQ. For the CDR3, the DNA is TGCGCCAGCAGCTTGAGTCGGGCAGCACGAGATACGCAGTATTTT. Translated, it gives CASSLSRAARDTQYF.

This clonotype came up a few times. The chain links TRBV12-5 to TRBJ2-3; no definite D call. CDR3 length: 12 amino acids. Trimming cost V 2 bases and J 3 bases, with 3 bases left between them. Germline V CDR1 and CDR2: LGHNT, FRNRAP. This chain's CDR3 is CASGLTTDTQYF. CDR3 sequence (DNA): TGTGCTAGTGGTTTGACGACAGATACGCAGTATTTT.

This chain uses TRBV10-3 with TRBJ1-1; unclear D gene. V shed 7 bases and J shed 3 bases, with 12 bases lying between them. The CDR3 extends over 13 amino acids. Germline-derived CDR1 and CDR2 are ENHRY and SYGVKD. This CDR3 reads CAIKYSGDTEAFF. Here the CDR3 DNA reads TGTGCCATCAAGTACAGTGGCGACACTGAAGCTTTCTTT.

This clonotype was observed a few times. CDR3 in amino acids: CASSLTPGGGYTF. The CDR3 nucleotides read TGCGCCAGCAGCTTGACTCCAGGGGGTGGCTACACCTTC. The chain has TRBV5-1 and TRBJ1-2; 7 bases are shared with TRBD1. V lost 1 base and J lost 7; bases outside the gene matches: 4. This CDR3 spans 13 amino acids. Germline V gives CDR1 SGHRS, CDR2 YFSETQ.

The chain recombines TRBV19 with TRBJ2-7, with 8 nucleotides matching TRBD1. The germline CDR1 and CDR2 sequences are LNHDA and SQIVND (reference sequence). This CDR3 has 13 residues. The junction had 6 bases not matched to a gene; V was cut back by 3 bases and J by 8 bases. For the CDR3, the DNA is TGTGCCAGTAGTATCCGTTACAGGGGGAAGCAGTACTTC. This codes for CASSIRYRGKQYF.

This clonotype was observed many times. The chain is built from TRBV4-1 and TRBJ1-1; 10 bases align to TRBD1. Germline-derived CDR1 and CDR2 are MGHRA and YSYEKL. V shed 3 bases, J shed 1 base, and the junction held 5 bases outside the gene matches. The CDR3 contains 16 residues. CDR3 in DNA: TGCGCCAGCAGCCAGACAGGGGGCAGTGCGAACACTGAAGCTTTCTTT. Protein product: CASSQTGGSANTEAFF.

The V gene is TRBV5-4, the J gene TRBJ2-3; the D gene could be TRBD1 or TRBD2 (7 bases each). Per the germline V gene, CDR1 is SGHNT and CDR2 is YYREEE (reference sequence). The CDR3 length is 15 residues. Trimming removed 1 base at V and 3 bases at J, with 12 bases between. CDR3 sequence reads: CASSLIRGGTDTQYF. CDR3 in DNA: TGTGCCAGCAGCTTGATCAGGGGGGGGACAGATACGCAGTATTTT.

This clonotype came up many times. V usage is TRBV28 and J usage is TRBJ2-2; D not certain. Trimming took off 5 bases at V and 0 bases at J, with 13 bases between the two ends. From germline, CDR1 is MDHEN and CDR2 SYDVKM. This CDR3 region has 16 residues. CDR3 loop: CASSVNQFANTGELFF. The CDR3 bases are TGTGCCAGCAGTGTTAATCAGTTCGCGAACACCGGGGAGCTGTTTTTT.

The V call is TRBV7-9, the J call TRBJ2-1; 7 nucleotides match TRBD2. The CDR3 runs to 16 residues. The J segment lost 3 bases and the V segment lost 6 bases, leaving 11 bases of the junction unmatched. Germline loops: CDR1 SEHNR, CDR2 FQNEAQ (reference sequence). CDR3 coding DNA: TGTGCCAGCAGTTTGAGAGGGCTAGCGGACTACAATGAGCAGTTCTTC. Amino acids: CASSLRGLADYNEQFF.